Each of the 22 T cell receptor beta chains below was sequenced from the same sample in a study of neurological immune-mediated disorders. TCRdb redid the calling of the 5' RACE reads with MiXCR, one entry per CDR3 protein. The sample includes 53,000 or so distinct CDR3 sequences, approximately 8.4% of them seen just once. Documented time point: longitudinal time-point 3. Sequences were obtained from PBMCs. The receptors here all came from a woman aged 40 to 50 in good health.

The rearrangement joins TRBV20-1 to TRBJ1-1; no reliable D call. Germline lookup yields CDR1 DFQATT and CDR2 SNEGSKA (reference sequence). CDR3 size: 12 residues. The germline V and J ends were trimmed by 1 base and 3 bases, with 6 bases remaining between them. The CDR3 region has the DNA TGCAGTGCTAGAGTTGGGGACACTGAAGCTTTCTTT. Amino acid sequence: CSARVGDTEAFF.

There are many counts of this clonotype. CDR3 sequence (DNA): TGTGCCAGCAGTTACGGGACTGTCTATGGCTACACCTTC. Translating gives CASSYGTVYGYTF. The J gene is TRBJ1-2, the V gene TRBV12-3 or TRBV12-4, with D perhaps matching TRBD1 (5 bases). Trimming shortened V by 4 bases and J by 4 bases, and 10 bases separated the two germline ends. The CDR3 covers 13 residues.

This clonotype appeared many times. The chain links TRBV5-1 to TRBJ2-1; D remains ambiguous. The ends were cut back, 2 bases at V and 0 bases at J, with 12 bases in the middle. The CDR3 has 16 amino acids. CDR1 SGHRS and CDR2 YFSETQ come from the germline V gene. CDR3 loop: CASSLIGPDSYNEQFF. The CDR3 DNA is TGCGCCAGCAGCTTAATCGGACCAGACTCCTACAATGAGCAGTTCTTC.

In its sample, this clonotype was seen many times. J is TRBJ2-5 and V is TRBV6-2 or TRBV6-3; no firm D call. Per germline, CDR1 MNHEY and CDR2 SVGEGT. CDR3 length: 13 residues. V was cut by 8 bases and J by 0 bases, with 10 bases left in between. DNA of the CDR3: TGTGCCAGCCGCTCCATAAACCAAGAGACCCAGTACTTC. As protein: CASRSINQETQYF.

This clonotype was observed many times. This chain links TRBV5-1 with TRBJ1-1, with 7 nucleotides matching TRBD1. CDR3 size: 15 residues. V was clipped by 4 bases and J by 7 bases; unmatched bases: 13. The germline V gene encodes CDR1 SGHRS and CDR2 YFSETQ. The DNA of the CDR3 is TGCGCCAGCAGCCTCGCGGGGAGGGGGCACGGTGAAGCTTTCTTT. This codes for CASSLAGRGHGEAFF.

About this clonotype: A much larger clone is a single base away; this may be a read error. The chain links TRBV5-1 to TRBJ2-7, with unresolved D. CDR1 is SGHRS, CDR2 YFSETQ, per germline. V gave up 4 bases and J gave up 3 bases, with 11 bases separating them. The CDR3 is made up of 13 amino acids. The CDR3 loop is CASSRLGYYEQYF. The CDR3, as DNA: TGCGCCAGCAGCCGTCTGGGCTACTACGAGCAGTACTTC.

This clonotype was seen repeatedly, ten times or more. The rearrangement uses TRBV29-1 and TRBJ1-3; 9 nucleotides line up with TRBD1. The CDR3 is 14 amino acids. Germline V lookup: CDR1 SQVTM, CDR2 ANQGSEA. Unmatched junction bases numbered 4, after V lost 7 bases and J lost 0 bases. The CDR3 nucleotides read TGCAGCGCCACAGGGGGCTACTCTGGAAACACCATATATTTT. Protein: CSATGGYSGNTIYF.

At least ten counts were recorded for this clonotype. The chain links TRBV5-1 to TRBJ1-1; D is unclear. This CDR3 region has 13 residues. Germline lookup yields CDR1 SGHRS and CDR2 YFSETQ. V gave up 1 base and J gave up 7 bases, with 11 bases separating them. This CDR3 reads CASSLTAAGEAFF. The CDR3 nucleotides are TGCGCCAGCAGCTTGACGGCGGCGGGTGAAGCTTTCTTT.

As concerns this clonotype: A single base separates this from a much larger clone, so it may be a read error. CDR3 coding DNA: TGCGCCAGCAGCTTGCCACTAGCGTTATACAATGAGCAGTTCTTC. Translation gives CASSLPLALYNEQFF. This chain links TRBV5-1 with TRBJ2-1; 7 bases map to TRBD2. This CDR3 is 15 amino acids long. Germline V CDR1 and CDR2: SGHRS, YFSETQ. V shed 1 base, J shed 4 bases, and the junction held 5 bases outside the gene matches.

At least ten counts were recorded for this clonotype. The chain recombines TRBV4-3 with TRBJ2-1; D possibly corresponds to TRBD2 (5 bases). Germline values: CDR1 LGHNA, CDR2 YSLEER. V shed 0 bases and J shed 4 bases, with 13 bases lying between them. This CDR3 has 16 residues. The CDR3 region has the DNA TGCGCCAGCAGCCAAGATATGGCGGGTACTTACAATGAGCAGTTCTTC. Encoded protein: CASSQDMAGTYNEQFF.

This clonotype has at least ten counts. V gene TRBV6-5 combines with J gene TRBJ1-2; 10 nucleotides agree with TRBD1. Germline loops: CDR1 MNHEY, CDR2 SVGAGI. V was pared by 4 bases and J by 4 bases, with 3 bases of the junction left unmatched. This CDR3 comprises 14 residues. CDR3 region: CASSSTGGTYGYTF. The CDR3 nucleotides read TGTGCCAGCAGTTCGACAGGGGGCACCTATGGCTACACCTTC.

The chain links TRBV7-2 to TRBJ1-6; 7 bases are shared with TRBD1. V lost 3 bases to trimming and J lost 9 bases; unmatched junction nucleotides: 8. Germline V gives CDR1 SGHTA, CDR2 FQGNSA. The CDR3 is made up of 15 amino acids. CDR3 in DNA: TGTGCCAGCAGCTTTAACAGGGGCGAGGTTTCACCCCTCCACTTT. Translating gives CASSFNRGEVSPLHF.

This clonotype was detected ten times or more. The rearrangement joins TRBV5-1 to TRBJ1-1, with D perhaps TRBD1 (5 bases). Trimming removed 2 bases at V and 0 bases at J, with 8 bases between. CDR1 and CDR2 from the germline V gene are SGHRS and YFSETQ. The CDR3 extends over 14 amino acids. CDR3 sequence: CASSFGTVNTEAFF. The CDR3 nucleotides read TGCGCCAGCAGCTTCGGGACCGTGAACACTGAAGCTTTCTTT. The whole variable domain, remainder taken from reference TRBV5-1 and TRBJ1-1, is KAGVTQTPRYLIKTRGQQVTLSCSPISGHRSVSWYQQTPGQGLQFLFEYFSETQRNKGNFPGRFSGRQFSNSRSEMNVSTLELGDSALYLCASSFGTVNTEAFFGQGTRLTVV.

In this sample, this clonotype turned up many times. The chain employs TRBV19 and TRBJ2-7; D remains ambiguous. The germline gives CDR1 LNHDA, CDR2 SQIVND (reference sequence). The CDR3 sequence is 13 residues long. V lost 5 bases and J 6 bases, leaving 14 bases between the germline ends. The CDR3 region is CASSPSALLEQYF. CDR3 coding DNA: TGTGCCAGTAGTCCCTCGGCCCTTCTCGAGCAGTACTTC.

This clonotype was detected ten times or more. The chain links TRBV7-3 to TRBJ1-5; tentatively, D is TRBD1 (6 bases). Trimming removed 5 bases at V and 6 bases at J, with 14 bases between. The CDR3 is made up of 14 amino acids. The germline gives CDR1 SGHTA, CDR2 FQGTGA. CDR3 bases: TGTGCCAGCAGCCAGGGGTATACGGCTCAGCCCCAGCATTTT. Its translation: CASSQGYTAQPQHF.

In its sample, this clonotype was seen many times. The chain employs TRBV20-1 and TRBJ2-5; 8 nucleotides line up with TRBD1. This CDR3 is 13 amino acids long. Germline CDR1 is DFQATT and CDR2 is SNEGSKA (reference sequence). Germline trimming cut 5 bases from V and 5 bases from J; bases unmatched to any gene: 7. The CDR3 bases are TGCAGTGCTTCGGGACAGGTTGGGGAGACCCAGTACTTC. It specifies CSASGQVGETQYF.

The chain employs TRBV20-1 and TRBJ2-1, with TRBD2 matching 11 bases. V gave up 0 bases and J gave up 8 bases; unmatched junction bases: 9. Germline V gene lookup returns CDR1 DFQATT and CDR2 SNEGSKA (reference sequence). There are 16 residues in the CDR3. This chain's CDR3 is CSARDWETSGEYEQFF. CDR3 coding DNA: TGCAGTGCTAGAGATTGGGAGACTAGCGGGGAGTATGAGCAGTTCTTC.

Points on this clonotype: Mismatch with germline at one junction end may stem from a read error. This sequence joins TRBV13 and TRBJ2-6; 10 bases are a match to TRBD1. Germline V gene data show CDR1 as PRHDT and CDR2 as FYEKMQ (reference sequence). The CDR3 sequence is 18 residues long. CDR3 nucleotide sequence: TGTGCCAGCAGGGAACGGGGACAGGGGATTTCTGGGGCCAACGTCCCGACTTTC. Its translation is CASRERGQGISGANVPTF. The full variable domain, its missing parts supplied by reference TRBV13 and TRBJ2-6, is AAGVIQSPRHLIKEKRETATLKCYPIPRHDTVYWYQQGPGQDPQFLISFYEKMQSDKGSIPDRFSAQQFSDYHSELNMSSLELGDSALYFCASRERGQGISGANVPTFGAGSRLTVL.

This clonotype was counted once. Just one base apart from a much larger clone, this may be a read error. V is TRBV9 and J is TRBJ2-1, with no clear D. Germline lookup yields CDR1 SGDLS and CDR2 YYNGEE. CDR3 size: 14 residues. The CDR3 protein is CASSGSVISDDQFF. The CDR3 DNA is TGTGCCAGCAGCGGATCCGTAATTTCAGATGACCAGTTCTTC.

Ten or more counts support this clonotype. This chain connects TRBV29-1 to TRBJ2-3, with D hard to call. The CDR3 runs 11 residues. Germline V lookup: CDR1 SQVTM, CDR2 ANQGSEA. Trimming took off 3 bases at V and 6 bases at J, with 7 bases between the two ends. CDR3 region: CSVDLFDTQYF. Written as DNA, the CDR3 is TGCAGCGTTGATCTCTTCGATACGCAGTATTTT.

This clonotype was detected many times. This chain uses TRBV7-9 with TRBJ1-2; possibly TRBD1 for D (6 bases). The germline V gene encodes CDR1 SEHNR and CDR2 FQNEAQ (reference sequence). The CDR3 is 15 residues long. Trimming pared 2 bases from V and 0 bases from J, leaving 10 bases between. CDR3 in amino acids: CASSLFQGSNYGYTF. Written as DNA, the CDR3 is TGTGCCAGCAGCTTATTCCAGGGGTCTAACTATGGCTACACCTTC.

This clonotype was picked up many times. The chain links TRBV6-1 to TRBJ1-5; no definite D call. CDR1 and CDR2 (germline): MNHNS, SASEGT. The CDR3 loop spans 13 amino acids. V was shortened by 7 bases and J by 3 bases, with 10 bases between the two germline ends. The CDR3 loop reads CASNVSPNQPQHF. In nucleotides, the CDR3 is TGTGCCAGCAATGTGTCGCCCAATCAGCCCCAGCATTTT.